This is a list of T cell receptor beta chains from one sample in a study of CD8 T cells in ankylosing spondylitis. One entry per CDR3 protein, called by TCRdb with MiXCR from the 5' RACE reads. Of 400,000 to 450,000 distinct CDR3 sequences listed, approximately 17% are singletons. Sequences were obtained from blood, either unsorted or a sorted T cell fraction (not recorded which). These receptors were collected from a male donor with ankylosing spondylitis. CDR3s include the opening cysteine and the closing phenylalanine or tryptophan. D genes are given only for firm matches. Expanded clones get a size class; other rows say once, few or many, or leave the size out.

d_gene	v_gene	abundance	j_gene	CDR3aa	CDR3nt
TRBD1	TRBV28	few	TRBJ2-2	CASNPRRAGGTGELFF	TGTGCCAGCAACCCCCGCCGCGCAGGGGGCACCGGGGAGCTGTTTTTT
-	TRBV7-2	-	TRBJ2-7	CASSLVAWRDEQYF	TGTGCCAGCAGCTTAGTGGCTTGGCGGGACGAGCAGTACTTC
-	TRBV12-3/TRBV12-4	many	TRBJ1-5	CASSFHRVGGQPQHF	TGTGCCAGCAGTTTTCACAGGGTAGGGGGTCAGCCCCAGCATTTT
TRBD1	TRBV20-1	few	TRBJ2-3	CSARGQGDTQYF	TGCAGTGCGAGAGGACAGGGGGATACGCAGTATTTT
-	TRBV7-6	-	TRBJ2-7	CASLGPSSPEQYF	TGTGCCAGTCTAGGGCCGTCTAGCCCGGAGCAGTACTTC
-	TRBV9	few	TRBJ2-3	CASSVEDTYSTDTQYF	TGTGCCAGCAGCGTAGAAGACACCTACAGCACAGATACGCAGTATTTT
-	TRBV6-2/TRBV6-3	once	TRBJ1-5	CASSPQGRGSNQPQHF	TGTGCCAGCAGCCCACAAGGGAGGGGAAGCAATCAGCCCCAGCATTTT
-	TRBV12-3/TRBV12-4	-	TRBJ2-5	CASSPLIQETQYF	TGTGCCAGCAGTCCCCTCATTCAAGAGACCCAGTACTTC
-	TRBV6-1	-	TRBJ2-7	CASRDLGEQYF	TGTGCCAGCAGGGACCTTGGCGAGCAGTACTTC
TRBD2	TRBV5-1	many	TRBJ2-1	CASSPGLAGAKGNEQFF	TGCGCCAGCAGCCCGGGACTAGCGGGCGCTAAGGGCAATGAGCAGTTCTTC
-	TRBV5-5	-	TRBJ1-1	CASSLEDLGRTEAFF	TGTGCCAGCAGCTTGGAGGACCTAGGCAGGACTGAAGCTTTCTTT
-	TRBV20-1	once	TRBJ2-7	CSAADRSYEQYF	TGCAGTGCAGCGGACCGCTCCTACGAGCAGTACTTC
-	TRBV12-3/TRBV12-4	-	TRBJ2-1	CASRMRNEQFF	TGTGCCAGCAGAATGAGAAATGAGCAGTTCTTC
TRBD2	TRBV28	-	TRBJ2-7	CASRISGGSSYEQYF	TGTGCCAGCAGAATTAGCGGGGGGAGCTCCTACGAGCAGTACTTC
-	TRBV11-1	-	TRBJ2-3	CASSSRTARTDTQYF	TGTGCCAGCAGCTCCCGGACAGCCCGCACAGATACGCAGTATTTT
-	TRBV6-1	-	TRBJ1-1	CASSTYGARNTEAFF	TGTGCCAGCAGCACTTACGGAGCAAGGAACACTGAAGCTTTCTTT
-	TRBV20-1	-	TRBJ1-3	CSARDSGGNTIYF	TGCAGTGCTAGAGATTCCGGTGGAAACACCATATATTTT
-	TRBV5-1	few	TRBJ1-2	CASSPPGPYGYTF	TGCGCCAGCAGCCCCCCGGGGCCCTATGGCTACACCTTC
-	TRBV3-1	-	TRBJ1-4	CASSPVTTNEKLFF	TGTGCCAGCAGTCCGGTTACAACTAATGAAAAACTGTTTTTT
TRBD1	TRBV18	few	TRBJ2-2	CASSPAGGAVGELFF	TGTGCCAGCTCACCTGCAGGGGGCGCAGTCGGGGAGCTGTTTTTT
-	TRBV19	-	TRBJ2-5	CATLKGGSSKETQYF	TGTGCCACCCTAAAGGGAGGTAGTAGCAAAGAGACCCAGTACTTC
-	TRBV24-1	-	TRBJ2-1	CATSATNDIYNEQFF	TGTGCCACCAGTGCCACCAACGACATATACAATGAGCAGTTCTTC
TRBD2	TRBV4-3	many	TRBJ2-7	CASSQRLAGIYEQYF	TGCGCCAGCAGCCAAAGACTAGCGGGAATATACGAGCAGTACTTC
TRBD2	TRBV12-3/TRBV12-4	-	TRBJ2-1	CARSLSQKTSGRVNEQFF	TGTGCCCGCAGTTTAAGCCAGAAGACTAGCGGGAGGGTGAATGAGCAGTTCTTC
-	TRBV29-1	-	TRBJ2-3	CSVPRADTQYF	TGCAGCGTACCTCGCGCGGATACGCAGTATTTT
-	TRBV7-9	few	TRBJ1-2	CASSFNSGNNGYTF	TGTGCCAGCAGCTTCAATTCAGGGAATAATGGCTACACCTTC
-	TRBV18	-	TRBJ1-2	CASSQEIPLYTF	TGTGCCAGCTCACAAGAGATACCCCTCTACACCTTC
-	TRBV27	-	TRBJ1-2	CASSSVRSNYGYTF	TGTGCCAGCAGTTCCGTTCGGAGTAACTATGGCTACACCTTC
-	TRBV18	few	TRBJ1-2	CASSPRESNYGYTF	TGTGCCAGCTCACCCCGTGAGTCTAACTATGGCTACACCTTC
-	TRBV27	-	TRBJ2-2	CASRAPNTGELFF	TGTGCCAGCCGAGCGCCTAACACCGGGGAGCTGTTTTTT
TRBD2	TRBV12-3/TRBV12-4	-	TRBJ2-5	CASSLSGAGGSETQYF	TGTGCCAGCAGTTTAAGCGGAGCGGGGGGATCAGAGACCCAGTACTTC
-	TRBV20-1	many	TRBJ2-2	CSARGVRGELFF	TGCAGTGCTAGAGGAGTGAGGGGGGAGCTGTTTTTT
-	TRBV15	few	TRBJ2-5	CATSRDGRNQETQYF	TGTGCCACCAGCAGAGATGGAAGGAATCAAGAGACCCAGTACTTC
-	TRBV20-1	-	TRBJ2-3	CSAGASDTSTDTQYF	TGCAGTGCTGGAGCTAGCGACACTAGCACAGATACGCAGTATTTT
-	TRBV24-1	few	TRBJ2-7	CATSDTAESSYEQYF	TGTGCCACCAGTGATACAGCGGAGAGCTCCTACGAGCAGTACTTC
-	TRBV28	few	TRBJ2-3	CASSLPPRSPTDTQYF	TGTGCCAGCAGTCTCCCTCCTAGATCCCCCACAGATACGCAGTATTTT
-	TRBV5-1	-	TRBJ1-1	CASSSTRARAVTTEAFF	TGCGCCAGCAGCTCCACCCGAGCCAGGGCCGTCACCACTGAAGCTTTCTTT
TRBD2	TRBV20-1	-	TRBJ2-7	CSAKLAGSSYEQYF	TGCAGTGCTAAATTAGCGGGGAGCTCCTACGAGCAGTACTTC
-	TRBV2	-	TRBJ1-1	CASSVGGEWSEAFF	TGTGCCAGCAGTGTAGGGGGAGAATGGTCTGAAGCTTTCTTT
-	TRBV5-1	few	TRBJ2-7	CASSSQGGTKLYEQYF	TGCGCCAGCAGCTCACAGGGGGGGACAAAACTCTACGAGCAGTACTTC